This T cell receptor (beta chain) was profiled in a study of vaccination effects on CD4 cells after COVID-19. On the study more broadly: Median timing of post-vaccine samples was 72 days after the second dose. Whole-study results and caveats: By a late point after vaccination, infection- and vaccine-induced clones had shrunk markedly through clonal contraction. In healthy vaccinees, only 1 of 255 vaccine-induced clones cross-reacted with common cold coronaviruses.

Profiled with immunoSEQ multiplex PCR; TCRdb holds only in-frame clones, not every one. The sample has 25,000 to 40,000 clones; approximately 64% are singletons. Concerning this clone itself: As yet, its antigen is unknown.

The length of the CDR3 is 22 residues. Germline assignment: CDR1 MDHEN and CDR2 SYDVKM. The junction had 22 bases not matched to a gene; V was cut back by 5 bases and J by 1 base. Viral peptide pool expansion of antigen-specific CD4+ T cells preceded sequencing in the ViraFEST assay. The authors isolated CD4+ T cells after approximately 9 days of culture. Either the mRNA-1273 or the BNT162b2 vaccine was given to participants as two doses. The TCR originated in a human donor who received a COVID-19 vaccine. This chain uses TRBV28 with TRBJ2-3; 12 bases align to TRBD1. Specimen: CD4+ T cells from PBMCs cultured with SARS-CoV-2 spike peptides, collected after COVID-19 vaccination. CDR3 coding DNA: TGTGCCAGCAGTCTACCCGGGACAGGGGGCGCCGGATCACCGAGGCGCACAGATACGCAGTATTTT. It codes for CASSLPGTGGAGSPRRTDTQYF.